These 13 T cell receptor beta chains were all obtained from the same sample, sequenced in a study of blood T cell repertoires in COVID-19. Sequencing used immunoSEQ multiplex PCR; TCRdb keeps in-frame clones, though not all of them. The table lists under 80,000 clones, approximately 83% of them singletons. The specimen sequenced was peripheral blood. These TCRs come from a human donor in a cohort sampled during active COVID-19.

The chain links TRBV24-1 to TRBJ1-5; TRBD1 agrees at 7 bases. The germline gives CDR1 KGHDR, CDR2 SFDVKD. The junction had 3 bases not matched to a gene; V was cut back by 5 bases and J by 0 bases. The CDR3 is 15 amino acids. CDR3 in DNA: TGTGCCACCAGTGCGAGGGGGCATAGCAATCAGCCCCAGCATTTT. Its protein is CATSARGHSNQPQHF.

The J gene is TRBJ2-2, the V gene TRBV7-3; D may be TRBD2 (5 bases). This CDR3 is 17 amino acids long. Trimming shortened V by 1 base and J by 1 base, and 13 bases separated the two germline ends. Looked up from germline, CDR1 is SGHTA and CDR2 is FQGTGA. For the CDR3, the DNA is TGTGCCAGCAGCTTAAGTTCAACGGGAAGGAACACCGGGGAGCTGTTTTTT. It yields the protein CASSLSSTGRNTGELFF.

This clone was seen a few times. The rearrangement joins TRBV5-8 to TRBJ1-3; D is unclear. The length of the CDR3 is 15 residues. Deletions cut 5 bases from V and 1 base from J, with 13 bases between. Germline V lookup: CDR1 SGHTS, CDR2 YDEGEE. CDR3 in amino acids: CASRRPAGSGNTIYF. CDR3 coding DNA: TGTGCCAGCAGGCGGCCTGCCGGGTCTGGAAACACCATATATTTT.

This sequence joins TRBV28 and TRBJ1-6, with D hard to call. The CDR3 sequence is 14 residues long. V was pared by 2 bases and J by 9 bases, with 11 bases between. CDR1 and CDR2 from the germline V gene are MDHEN and SYDVKM. CDR3 coding DNA: TGTGCCAGCAGTTTAGTACAGAGTCCTTCACCCCTCCACTTT. It yields the protein CASSLVQSPSPLHF.

V is TRBV29-1 and J is TRBJ2-7; TRBD1 agrees at 8 bases. Per the germline V gene, CDR1 is SQVTM and CDR2 is ANQGSEA. V was pared by 6 bases and J by 5 bases, with 15 bases of the junction left unmatched. The CDR3 covers 15 residues. In DNA, the CDR3 is TGCAGCGTGGCGCGCGGGACAGGTGCTGCGGACGAGCAGTACTTC. Translated: CSVARGTGAADEQYF.

The J gene is TRBJ2-1, the V gene TRBV5-1, with TRBD2 matching 16 bases. This CDR3 has 17 amino acids. Germline V gene data show CDR1 as SGHRS and CDR2 as YFSETQ. After removal of 5 bases from V and 2 bases from J, the junction contained 4 bases not matched to a gene. As DNA, the CDR3 is TGCGCCAGCAGGACCGGGACTAGCGGGAGGGCCTACAATGAGCAGTTCTTC. Protein product: CASRTGTSGRAYNEQFF.

The J gene is TRBJ2-1, the V gene TRBV7-2; 11 bases are a match to TRBD2. With 4 bases clipped from V and 4 bases from J, the junction kept 3 bases outside the gene matches. This CDR3 comprises 15 residues. Germline values: CDR1 SGHTA, CDR2 FQGNSA. In DNA, the CDR3 is TGTGCCAGCAGCTCCCGACTAGCGGGATACAATGAGCAGTTCTTC. This encodes CASSSRLAGYNEQFF.

The rearrangement links TRBV19 to TRBJ1-3; no definite D call. The CDR3 covers 12 residues. CDR1 and CDR2 from the germline V gene are LNHDA and SQIVND (reference sequence). V was pared by 8 bases and J by 2 bases, with 7 bases between. CDR3 in DNA: TGTGCCAGTCGGGATCCTGGAAACACCATATATTTT. Translation gives CASRDPGNTIYF.

V and J are TRBV28 and TRBJ1-2; no firm D call. The CDR3 has 14 amino acids. V was pared by 0 bases and J by 2 bases, with 7 bases between. Germline CDR1 is MDHEN and CDR2 is SYDVKM. CDR3 bases: TGTGCCAGCAGTTTATGGAGCCTCAACTATGGCTACACCTTC. Its protein is CASSLWSLNYGYTF.

The count of this clone is one. The J gene is TRBJ2-2, the V gene TRBV5-1; 9 nucleotides match TRBD2. Losses at the gene ends were 0 bases for V and 7 bases for J; bases not matched to a gene: 7. CDR1 and CDR2 (germline): SGHRS, YFSETQ. The CDR3 contains 16 residues. Written as DNA, the CDR3 is TGCGCCAGCAGCTTGGTTAGCGGGAGCTTTAACGGGGAGCTGTTTTTT. This encodes CASSLVSGSFNGELFF.

The chain has TRBV25-1 and TRBJ2-1, with 10 positions matching TRBD2. The CDR3 has 18 amino acids. J was trimmed by 0 bases and V by 7 bases; bases with no gene match: 12. Germline lookup yields CDR1 MGHDK and CDR2 SYGVNS. DNA of the CDR3: TGTGCCAGCATCCCGGGACTAGCGTCCCGCAGCTCCTACAATGAGCAGTTCTTC. It codes for CASIPGLASRSSYNEQFF.

The chain carries TRBV27 and TRBJ2-7; TRBD1 matches at 7 bases. V was pared by 2 bases and J by 5 bases, with 3 bases of the junction left unmatched. Germline V gives CDR1 MNHEY, CDR2 SMNVEV (reference sequence). The CDR3 sequence is 13 residues long. The CDR3 sequence: CASSLRQGNEQYF. The DNA for the CDR3 is TGTGCCAGCAGTTTACGACAGGGCAACGAGCAGTACTTC.

This clone was found once. The chain recombines TRBV10-2 with TRBJ1-5; the match to TRBD1 covers 8 bases. Per germline, CDR1 WSHSY and CDR2 SAAADI. CDR3 length: 18 residues. J lost 0 bases, V lost 2 bases, and 9 bases had no gene match. The CDR3 loop is CASSERTGTFFSNQPQHF. In nucleotides, the CDR3 is TGCGCCAGCAGTGAGCGGACAGGGACCTTTTTTAGCAATCAGCCCCAGCATTTT.